The clone carrying this T cell receptor beta chain was seen many times. The antigen remains undetermined. The CDR3 is 13 residues long. V was cut by 1 base and J by 3 bases, with 6 bases left in between. Germline CDR1 reads LGHNA; CDR2 reads YSLEER. The sample is drawn from a study of identical twins. The study, taken as a whole, reports: Zero-insertion findings could be partly confounded by invariant cells (MAIT and iNKT cells). While abundant cord blood beta clonotypes carried fewer insertions, memory repertoires showed no such pattern.

TCRdb called the 5' RACE reads again in MiXCR, with one record for every CDR3 protein. The sample has a few hundred thousand distinct CDR3 sequences, more than 9% seen once. This sample was also put to use in a study of yellow fever vaccine responses in identical twins.

The source is a woman aged 18-35 years in good health. Sequenced: PBMCs. This rearrangement joins TRBV4-3 to TRBJ1-2; unclear D gene. Here the CDR3 DNA reads TGCGCCAGCAGCCAAGTTGCTGACTATGGCTACACCTTC. This codes for CASSQVADYGYTF.